Here is one T cell receptor beta chain with its context. The antigen this receptor binds is unknown. Nothing much larger sits one base from this clone, and base qualities are not available. The sample belongs to a study of blood T cell repertoires in COVID-19 (dated by TCRdb to the early 2020s). Notes on the research overall: Collaborator samples came from the United States, Italy and Spain and covered acute and convalescent phases of COVID-19. The prospective study material was composed of cDNA or gDNA derived from T cells, B-cell-depleted T cells, or PBMCs. Where available, HLA class I and class II types were obtained from metadata supplied by the sample provider rather than from assay-based typing. Deeply sampled blood TCRbeta repertoires from subjects exposed to, actively infected with, or recovered from COVID-19 were included in the dataset. Samples came from the ongoing ImmuneRACE study (first 160 participants) plus 1,254 subjects from 6 global collaborators. A de-identified subject ID, COVID-19 status, age in years and sex were almost always included in the sample metadata. A freely available public database, intended as a resource for researchers studying the immune response to SARS-CoV-2, is where the repertoires were released. On the study overall, not on this receptor specifically: The quantity of clinical and demographic metadata differed by source and by participant and was supplied without curation.

TCRbeta CDR3 regions were amplified from genomic DNA by means of the immunoSEQ Assay, a bias-controlled multiplex PCR. The study's own analysis went as follows. The number of nucleated cells in each sample was estimated by amplification of reference gene primers within the assay. Sequence reads were collapsed and filtered to measure the absolute abundance of every unique TCRbeta CDR3 rearrangement. For each sample, productive Simpson clonality was calculated as the square root of Simpson's diversity index over productive rearrangements. The table was pulled from immuneACCESS by TCRdb, which kept in-frame rearrangements only. Such tables lose some clones; where checked, under half of the loss comes from unresolved V genes, and the rest has no known cause. Clone size and V and J calls were adopted from that table, with D and trimming inferred from the DNA. The sample has tens of thousands of clones on record, about 89% of them singletons. The biggest ten clones account for more than 11% of the sample.

The collaborating institutions used their own protocols to collect whole blood in K2EDTA tubes. For TCRbeta analysis, collaborator samples were shipped as frozen whole blood, as isolated PBMCs, or as DNA extracted from either sample type. Measured from the cysteine to the phenylalanine, the CDR3 is 17 residues long. CDR3 DNA only is kept here, 51 bases in frame from base 1. For this chain, trimming is 0 bases at the V end and 4 bases at the J end, and the number of junction bases without a gene match is 5. Per the germline V gene (reference sequence), MNHEY is the CDR1 and SMNVEV is the CDR2. Sequences were obtained from peripheral blood. The chain uses TRBV27 and TRBJ2-4, with 11 middle bases fitting TRBD2. The receptor was isolated from a man between 65 and 85 years old with active or convalescent COVID-19. The sequenced DNA is TGTGCCAGCAGTTTATCCGGGCGACTAGCGGGGAAAAACATTCAGTACTTC. Its protein is CASSLSGRLAGKNIQYF.